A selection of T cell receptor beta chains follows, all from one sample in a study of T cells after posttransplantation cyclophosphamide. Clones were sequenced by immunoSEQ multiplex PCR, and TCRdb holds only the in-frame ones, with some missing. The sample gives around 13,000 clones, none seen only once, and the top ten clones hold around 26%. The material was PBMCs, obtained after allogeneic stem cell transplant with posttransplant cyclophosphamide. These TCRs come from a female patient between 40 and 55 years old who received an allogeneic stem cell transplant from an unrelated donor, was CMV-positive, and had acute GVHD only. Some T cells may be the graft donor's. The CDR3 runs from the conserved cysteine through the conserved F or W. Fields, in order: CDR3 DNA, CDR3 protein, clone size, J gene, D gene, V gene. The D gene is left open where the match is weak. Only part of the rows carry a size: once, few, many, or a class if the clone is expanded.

cdr3_nt: TGTGCCAGCAGTTATAGTGTCTATGGCTACACCTTC
cdr3_aa: CASSYSVYGYTF
clone_size: many
j_call: TRBJ1-2
d_call: .
v_call: TRBV25-1

cdr3_nt: TGTGCCAGTAAGAGGTCGAGCGTCACAGATACGCAGTATTTT
cdr3_aa: CASKRSSVTDTQYF
clone_size: .
j_call: TRBJ2-3
d_call: .
v_call: TRBV19

cdr3_nt: TGTGCCAGCAGCGCCCCCGGGACAGGGAATGAAAAACTGTTTTTT
cdr3_aa: CASSAPGTGNEKLFF
clone_size: many
j_call: TRBJ1-4
d_call: TRBD1
v_call: TRBV7-9

cdr3_nt: TGTGCCAGCAGCTTCGGACTAGACGAGCAGTTCTTC
cdr3_aa: CASSFGLDEQFF
clone_size: many
j_call: TRBJ2-1
d_call: TRBD2
v_call: TRBV5-6

cdr3_nt: TGTGCCAGCAGGCCCTCGGGTGGTGGCTCACCCCTCCACTTT
cdr3_aa: CASRPSGGGSPLHF
clone_size: few
j_call: TRBJ1-6
d_call: .
v_call: TRBV27

cdr3_nt: TGCGCCAGCAGCTTTGGATTGGGGCCTACGAACACCGGGGAGCTGTTTTTT
cdr3_aa: CASSFGLGPTNTGELFF
clone_size: many
j_call: TRBJ2-2
d_call: .
v_call: TRBV5-1

cdr3_nt: TGTGCCAGCAGCCCTCAGGGGGCGCGCACCGGGGAGCTGTTTTTT
cdr3_aa: CASSPQGARTGELFF
clone_size: many
j_call: TRBJ2-2
d_call: TRBD1
v_call: TRBV7-9

cdr3_nt: TGTGCCAGCAGCTTAACGTCAGGCGCTCCGCAGTACTTC
cdr3_aa: CASSLTSGAPQYF
clone_size: many
j_call: TRBJ2-7
d_call: .
v_call: TRBV7-3

cdr3_nt: TGCGCCAGCAGCTTGGGGGGCAGTCTAACCTACGAGCAGTACTTC
cdr3_aa: CASSLGGSLTYEQYF
clone_size: many
j_call: TRBJ2-7
d_call: .
v_call: TRBV5-1

cdr3_nt: TGTGCCAGCAGCCCGAATGACAGGCCCCATAATTCACCCCTCCACTTT
cdr3_aa: CASSPNDRPHNSPLHF
clone_size: few
j_call: TRBJ1-6
d_call: .
v_call: TRBV5-6

cdr3_nt: TGTGCCAGCAGCGACCTAGCGGGGGGCACCAAAAACATTCAGTACTTC
cdr3_aa: CASSDLAGGTKNIQYF
clone_size: many
j_call: TRBJ2-4
d_call: TRBD2
v_call: TRBV5-5

cdr3_nt: TGCGCCAGCAGCCAAACGGGACTACCCACCCCTATTTACGAGCAGTACTTC
cdr3_aa: CASSQTGLPTPIYEQYF
clone_size: many
j_call: TRBJ2-7
d_call: TRBD2
v_call: TRBV4-1

cdr3_nt: TGTGCCATCAGATCGCCGGACAGAGCCGGGGAGCTGTTTTTT
cdr3_aa: CAIRSPDRAGELFF
clone_size: many
j_call: TRBJ2-2
d_call: .
v_call: TRBV10-3

cdr3_nt: TGTGCCAGCAGAGGCAGGGATAGGGTGAACACTGGAGCTTTCTTT
cdr3_aa: CASRGRDRVNTGAFF
clone_size: few
j_call: TRBJ1-1
d_call: .
v_call: TRBV6-1

cdr3_nt: TGTGCCAGCAGCTTAGCGCGGGCTAGCGGGAGCTACGAGCAGTACTTC
cdr3_aa: CASSLARASGSYEQYF
clone_size: many
j_call: TRBJ2-7
d_call: TRBD2
v_call: TRBV7-9

cdr3_nt: TGTGCCAGCAGCTTAGACTGGGGCGATACGCAGTATTTT
cdr3_aa: CASSLDWGDTQYF
clone_size: many
j_call: TRBJ2-3
d_call: .
v_call: TRBV7-9

cdr3_nt: TGTGCCACCAGCAGGGTCGGGTCACCCCTCCACTTT
cdr3_aa: CATSRVGSPLHF
clone_size: many
j_call: TRBJ1-6
d_call: .
v_call: TRBV15

cdr3_nt: TGTGCCAGCAGTTTACTTAGACAGGTATATGGCTACACCTTC
cdr3_aa: CASSLLRQVYGYTF
clone_size: .
j_call: TRBJ1-2
d_call: .
v_call: TRBV28

cdr3_nt: TGTGCCAGCTCACCCGCCGGGACTAGCGGAGACAATGAGCAGTTCTTC
cdr3_aa: CASSPAGTSGDNEQFF
clone_size: many
j_call: TRBJ2-1
d_call: TRBD2
v_call: TRBV18

cdr3_nt: TGTGCCGGTCGGGGGGCGGGTAGCAATCAGCCCCAGCATTTT
cdr3_aa: CAGRGAGSNQPQHF
clone_size: many
j_call: TRBJ1-5
d_call: .
v_call: TRBV6-1

cdr3_nt: TGTGCCAGCAGCTTGTTTAGGGGAAGGGAGTTCTTC
cdr3_aa: CASSLFRGREFF
clone_size: few
j_call: TRBJ2-1
d_call: .
v_call: TRBV5-4

cdr3_nt: TGTGCCAGCAGTTTAGGGCCCAGTAGCAATCAGCCCCAGCATTTT
cdr3_aa: CASSLGPSSNQPQHF
clone_size: many
j_call: TRBJ1-5
d_call: .
v_call: TRBV28

cdr3_nt: TGCGCCAGCAGCCAAGGCGCGGTCGGAGACTATGGCTACACCTTC
cdr3_aa: CASSQGAVGDYGYTF
clone_size: .
j_call: TRBJ1-2
d_call: .
v_call: TRBV4-3

cdr3_nt: TGTGCCAGCACGACTCCGGGGGGCACTGAAGCTTTCTTT
cdr3_aa: CASTTPGGTEAFF
clone_size: many
j_call: TRBJ1-1
d_call: .
v_call: TRBV7-9

cdr3_nt: TGTGCCAGCAGTTTACGCACGGGGAGCAATCAGCCCCAGCATTTT
cdr3_aa: CASSLRTGSNQPQHF
clone_size: many
j_call: TRBJ1-5
d_call: .
v_call: TRBV27

cdr3_nt: TGTGCCAGTAGGGAAGACAGGGGCACTGAAGCTTTCTTT
cdr3_aa: CASREDRGTEAFF
clone_size: many
j_call: TRBJ1-1
d_call: TRBD1
v_call: TRBV19

cdr3_nt: TGTGCCAGCAGCCCACGGACAGTCCCGGGAGGGGAGACCCAGTACTTC
cdr3_aa: CASSPRTVPGGETQYF
clone_size: many
j_call: TRBJ2-5
d_call: TRBD2
v_call: TRBV5-8

cdr3_nt: TGTGCCAGCAGCTTATTAGGACGGGAGTACAATGAGCAGTTCTTC
cdr3_aa: CASSLLGREYNEQFF
clone_size: many
j_call: TRBJ2-1
d_call: .
v_call: TRBV7-3

cdr3_nt: TGTGCCAGCAGCCTGGGGCAGAATTCACCCCTCCACTTT
cdr3_aa: CASSLGQNSPLHF
clone_size: many
j_call: TRBJ1-6
d_call: .
v_call: TRBV6-6

cdr3_nt: TGTGCCAGCAGCCGACCTCCCGGGAAATCTAATGAAAAACTGTTTTTT
cdr3_aa: CASSRPPGKSNEKLFF
clone_size: many
j_call: TRBJ1-4
d_call: .
v_call: TRBV7-7

cdr3_nt: TGTGCCAGCAGTGCCTATGACAGGGGGGTGCCGGACACTGAAGCTTTCTTT
cdr3_aa: CASSAYDRGVPDTEAFF
clone_size: many
j_call: TRBJ1-1
d_call: TRBD1
v_call: TRBV25-1

cdr3_nt: TGTGCCAGCAGTTCCGGGACAGGGCGGGAGCAGTACTTC
cdr3_aa: CASSSGTGREQYF
clone_size: medium-sized
j_call: TRBJ2-7
d_call: TRBD1
v_call: TRBV2

cdr3_nt: TGTGCCAGCAGCCCTATCTCTAGCGGGAGGATCTACGAGCAGTACTTC
cdr3_aa: CASSPISSGRIYEQYF
clone_size: few
j_call: TRBJ2-7
d_call: TRBD2
v_call: TRBV7-7

cdr3_nt: TGCGCCAGCAGCCAACAACCGGGACAGACGCACTATGGCTACACCTTC
cdr3_aa: CASSQQPGQTHYGYTF
clone_size: many
j_call: TRBJ1-2
d_call: TRBD1
v_call: TRBV4-1

cdr3_nt: TGTGCCAGCACCCAAAATTGGACTAGCGGGAGGTTGGGGCAGTTCTTC
cdr3_aa: CASTQNWTSGRLGQFF
clone_size: many
j_call: TRBJ2-1
d_call: .
v_call: TRBV21-1